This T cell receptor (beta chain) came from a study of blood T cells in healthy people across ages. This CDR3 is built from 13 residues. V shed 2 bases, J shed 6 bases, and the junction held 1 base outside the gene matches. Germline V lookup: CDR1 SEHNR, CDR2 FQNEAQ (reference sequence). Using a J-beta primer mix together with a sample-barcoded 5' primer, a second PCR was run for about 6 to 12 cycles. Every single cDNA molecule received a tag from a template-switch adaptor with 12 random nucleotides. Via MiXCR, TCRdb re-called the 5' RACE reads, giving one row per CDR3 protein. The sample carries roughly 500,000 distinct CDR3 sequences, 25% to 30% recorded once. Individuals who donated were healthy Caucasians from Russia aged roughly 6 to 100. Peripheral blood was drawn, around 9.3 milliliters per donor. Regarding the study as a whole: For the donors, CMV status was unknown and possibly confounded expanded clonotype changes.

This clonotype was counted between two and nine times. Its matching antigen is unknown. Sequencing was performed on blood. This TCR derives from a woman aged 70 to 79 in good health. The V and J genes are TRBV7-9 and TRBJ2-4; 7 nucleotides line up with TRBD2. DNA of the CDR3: TGTGCCAGCAGCTTAAAGCGGGGAAACATTCAGTACTTC. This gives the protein CASSLKRGNIQYF.